This T cell receptor beta chain was profiled in a study of OX40 agonist ivuxolimab in advanced cancers. For the study at large: Participants, 70% to 90% male, averaged roughly 55 years of age, ranging from 23 to 79.

The V gene's germline CDR1 is SGHRS and CDR2 YFSETQ. The CDR3 sequence is 13 residues long. Trimming pared 0 bases from V and 5 bases from J, leaving 8 bases between. Some clones are missing from TCRdb's copy, which holds only in-frame ones; the method was immunoSEQ multiplex PCR. The sample holds approximately 90,000 clones, 91% seen once. The material was CD4+ or CD8+ T cells sorted from blood, obtained in a trial of the OX40 agonist ivuxolimab. The chain joins TRBV5-1 to TRBJ1-2; D is ambiguous. This clonotype was sampled from an adult with an advanced solid tumor such as melanoma, head and neck, liver or kidney cancer. The CDR3 DNA is TGCGCCAGCAGCTTGGAGACATCTTATGGCTACACCTTC. Its protein is CASSLETSYGYTF.